A selection of T cell receptor beta chains follows, all from one sample in a study of cytomegalovirus exposure and HLA in healthy donors. Clones were sequenced by immunoSEQ multiplex PCR, and TCRdb holds only the in-frame ones, with some missing. Recorded for this sample: about 64,000 clones. The specimen was PBMCs. These receptor sequences come from a woman younger than 35 in good health and CMV-seronegative. Both conserved end residues are part of each CDR3.

V: TRBV29-1; J: TRBJ2-1; CDR3: CSADEQFF
V: TRBV30; J: TRBJ2-3; CDR3: CASSGTHILSTDTQYF
V: TRBV6-1; J: TRBJ1-2; CDR3: CASSEGGDSDGYTF
V: TRBV13; J: TRBJ2-7; CDR3: CASSLFQGSRYEQYF
V: TRBV19; J: TRBJ1-6; CDR3: CASSLGSSYNSPLHF
V: TRBV5-1; J: TRBJ2-7; CDR3: CASSPNPSGSNEQYF
V: TRBV27; J: TRBJ1-2; CDR3: CASSDRQDLNYGYTF
V: TRBV6-5; J: TRBJ1-1; CDR3: CASSYIQGHTEAFF
V: TRBV7-9; J: TRBJ2-2; CDR3: CASSLGRGNGELFF
V: TRBV4-1; J: TRBJ2-7; CDR3: CASSPWGLAGGDAYEQYF
V: TRBV29-1; J: TRBJ2-5; CDR3: CSVVYTTRKEETQYF
V: TRBV7-7; J: TRBJ1-1; CDR3: CASSLSEDTEAFF
V: TRBV2; J: TRBJ2-5; CDR3: CASSDPLATQETQYF
V: TRBV9; J: TRBJ2-7; CDR3: CASSVTEIHEQYF
V: TRBV30; J: TRBJ1-2; CDR3: CAWDINYGYTF
V: TRBV4-2; J: TRBJ2-3; CDR3: CASSQVLAGGSDTQYF
V: TRBV5-1; J: TRBJ1-1; CDR3: CASSLVTGGTEAFF
V: TRBV7-9; J: TRBJ1-1; CDR3: CASSLTGVNEAFF
V: TRBV7-2; J: -; CDR3: CAITRASGLIYEQYF
V: TRBV30; J: TRBJ2-1; CDR3: CAWSNPTRPNDNEQFF
V: TRBV28; J: TRBJ2-1; CDR3: CASMRSNEQFF
V: TRBV5-1; J: TRBJ2-7; CDR3: CASRTEQVDEQYF
V: TRBV19; J: TRBJ2-5; CDR3: CASSPKEGGPRQETQYF
V: TRBV4-2; J: TRBJ1-4; CDR3: CASSQHIRGQGALGTNEKLFF
V: TRBV5-1; J: TRBJ1-1; CDR3: CASSSPRMATGVRGTEAFF
V: TRBV30; J: TRBJ1-2; CDR3: CAWSEAGDYGYTF
V: TRBV10-2; J: TRBJ1-1; CDR3: CASAQGAAGWWDTEAFF
V: TRBV29-1; J: TRBJ1-4; CDR3: CSVEDAPGDEKLFF
V: TRBV6-5; J: TRBJ2-1; CDR3: CASSYFFSGSDNEQFF
V: TRBV6-1; J: TRBJ1-5; CDR3: CASSETGFLDQPQHF
V: TRBV29-1; J: TRBJ1-2; CDR3: CSVEWDRDYGYTF
V: TRBV7-6; J: TRBJ1-1; CDR3: CASSGGTGGTEAFF
V: TRBV4-1; J: TRBJ2-7; CDR3: CASSQPTSGRYEQYF
V: TRBV4-2; J: TRBJ1-4; CDR3: CASRQGQGARRDNEKLFF
V: TRBV13; J: TRBJ2-1; CDR3: CASSLEFGGRGEQFF
V: TRBV27; J: TRBJ1-5; CDR3: CASSRQGYQPQHF
V: TRBV30; J: TRBJ2-7; CDR3: CAWSRPGDSRF
V: TRBV4-1; J: TRBJ1-5; CDR3: CASNQGGLDNQPQHF
V: TRBV9; J: TRBJ2-1; CDR3: CASSVGLAGLNEQFF
V: TRBV11-2; J: TRBJ1-2; CDR3: CASSLGDRGSGYTF
V: TRBV6-5; J: TRBJ2-2; CDR3: CASSSSGRAGELFF
V: TRBV30; J: TRBJ1-5; CDR3: CAWSVGFSTGGVPNQPQHF
V: TRBV5-1; J: TRBJ2-3; CDR3: CASSLDGRSTDTQYF
V: TRBV19; J: TRBJ2-5; CDR3: CASRDAGGRETQYF